The next 27 T cell receptor beta chains were all read from a single sample in a study of T cells in Graves' hyperthyroidism and ophthalmopathy (dated by TCRdb to the late 2010s). Receptors were amplified or captured by multiplex PCR. Sequencing took place on an Illumina HiSeq 2000. TCR beta CDR3 regions were amplified from RNA transcripts. For the first round of RT-PCR on the TCR CDR3, the HTBI primer set was used together with the Qiagen OneStep RT-PCR kit. TCRdb applied fastp at Q25 and MiXCR to the public reads, then kept only in-frame beta chains. Every distinct CDR3 protein forms one entry, paired with its most common genes and DNA. The sample profile shows roughly 500,000 distinct CDR3 sequences; approximately 48% of them were found once. The ten biggest clones cover about 45% of the sample. Material for sequencing was peripheral blood or thyroid tissue (not recorded which). These receptors all come from an adult woman with Graves' disease, either hyperthyroidism or ophthalmopathy (not recorded which).

The rearrangement uses TRBV7-8 and TRBJ1-1; D remains unclear. The CDR3 length is 15 residues. V gave up 0 bases and J gave up 1 base, with 9 bases separating them. In germline, CDR1 is SGHVS, CDR2 FQNEAQ. The CDR3 loop is CASSLAGLQNTEAFF. For the CDR3, the DNA is TGTGCCAGCAGCTTAGCAGGACTCCAGAACACTGAAGCTTTCTTT.

The V gene is TRBV19, the J gene TRBJ1-1; the D is unclear. V lost 2 bases to trimming and J lost 1 base, with 11 bases between them. CDR1 and CDR2 from the germline V gene are LNHDA and SQIVND (reference sequence). The CDR3 covers 15 residues. The CDR3, as DNA: TGTGCCAGTAGTATAAGGGAGGGTGGGAACACTGAAGCTTTCTTT. Translation gives CASSIREGGNTEAFF.

This chain links TRBV25-1 with TRBJ1-1; D possibly corresponds to TRBD1 (5 bases). In germline, CDR1 is MGHDK, CDR2 SYGVNS. The length of the CDR3 is 11 residues. The CDR3, as DNA: TGTACCAACACAGGGAACACTGAAGCTTTCTTT. This gives the protein CTNTGNTEAFF. The whole variable domain, filled in from reference TRBV25-1 and TRBJ1-1, reads EADIYQTPRYLVIGTGKKITLECSQTMGHDKMYWYQQDPGMELHLIHYSYGVNSTEKGDLSSESTVSRIRTEHFPLTLESARPSHTSQYLCTNTGNTEAFFGQGTRLTVV.

Ten or more counts support this clonotype. The gene calls are TRBV29-1 and TRBJ1-2; tentatively, D is TRBD1 (5 bases). CDR3 size: 11 residues. The germline CDR1 and CDR2 sequences are SQVTM and ANQGSEA. V gave up 4 bases and J gave up 3 bases, with 6 bases separating them. The CDR3 region is CSVGGDYGYTF. The CDR3 DNA reads as TGCAGCGTTGGGGGGGACTATGGCTACACCTTC.

The genes are TRBV20-1 and TRBJ2-5; the D gene is possibly TRBD1 (5 bases). The length of the CDR3 is 14 residues. The V and J ends lost 2 bases and 3 bases respectively, with 13 bases between them. Germline assignment: CDR1 DFQATT and CDR2 SNEGSKA (reference sequence). The CDR3 coding sequence is TGCAGTGCTAGACAGGGTGAAGAGAAAGAGACCCAGTACTTC. Protein sequence: CSARQGEEKETQYF.

The V and J genes are TRBV2 and TRBJ1-1; D not certain. V was pared by 4 bases and J by 4 bases, with 13 bases between. CDR3 size: 14 residues. The germline V gene has CDR1 SNHLY and CDR2 FYNNEI. This chain's CDR3 is CASSVEVLGTEAFF. For the CDR3, the DNA is TGTGCCAGCAGTGTCGAAGTTCTCGGCACTGAAGCTTTCTTT. The entire variable domain, with the rest obtained from reference TRBV2 and TRBJ1-1, is as follows: EPEVTQTPSHQVTQMGQEVILRCVPISNHLYFYWYRQILGQKVEFLVSFYNNEISEKSEIFDDQFSVERPDGSNFTLKIRSTKLEDSAMYFCASSVEVLGTEAFFGQGTRLTVV.

This clonotype occurred many times. V usage is TRBV11-2 and J usage is TRBJ2-7, with D perhaps matching TRBD1 or TRBD2 (6 bases each). CDR1 and CDR2 from the germline V gene are SGHAT and FQNNGV. Trimming left V 4 bases short and J 7 bases short, with 20 bases between. The CDR3 covers 15 residues. CDR3: CASSSPSGAQGEQYF. CDR3 sequence (DNA): TGTGCCAGCAGCTCGCCCTCGGGGGCGCAGGGAGAGCAGTACTTC.

The chain couples TRBV7-3 to TRBJ2-3; D is uncertain. The CDR3 is 15 amino acids. In germline, CDR1 is SGHTA, CDR2 FQGTGA. V lost 3 bases, J lost 0 bases, and 10 bases lay in between. CDR3 in amino acids: CASSFLGLSTDTQYF. The CDR3, as DNA: TGTGCCAGCAGCTTCCTCGGGTTAAGCACAGATACGCAGTATTTT.

J is TRBJ2-5 and V is TRBV4-2, with TRBD2 matching over 7 bases. From germline, CDR1 is LGHNA and CDR2 YNFKEQ. Trimming at V came to 1 base and at J to 5 bases, leaving 4 bases not matched to a gene. The CDR3 has 14 residues. DNA for the CDR3: TGTGCCAGCAGCCAAGCGGGAGGTTGGGAGACCCAGTACTTC. Translation gives CASSQAGGWETQYF.

This clonotype was counted many times. The chain recombines TRBV3-1 with TRBJ2-5; perhaps TRBD2 as D (5 bases). Trimming removed 5 bases at V and 7 bases at J, with 5 bases between. Germline-derived CDR1 and CDR2 are LGHDT and YNNKEL (reference sequence). The CDR3 is 10 amino acids. The DNA of the CDR3 is TGTGCCAGCAGCGCGGGGACCCAGTACTTC. Translated: CASSAGTQYF.

CDR3 sequence: CASSAQLAGNEQFF. The CDR3 region has the DNA TGTGCCAGCAGCGCCCAACTAGCGGGCAATGAGCAGTTCTTT. The gene calls are TRBV7-3 and TRBJ1-1; no definite D call. The CDR3 covers 14 residues. Per germline, CDR1 SGHTA and CDR2 FQGTGA. Trimming pared 5 bases from V and 14 bases from J, leaving 24 bases between.

V usage is TRBV20-1 and J usage is TRBJ1-1; D not certain. Germline V lookup: CDR1 DFQATT, CDR2 SNEGSKA (reference sequence). This CDR3 has 12 amino acids. V lost 3 bases to trimming and J lost 0 bases, with 5 bases between them. The CDR3 DNA sequence: TGCAGTGCTAGTCTTTTGAACACTGAAGCTTTCTTT. Translating gives CSASLLNTEAFF.

This clonotype was detected a few times. CDR3 sequence: CASSFSTGGGESPLHF. The CDR3 nucleotides are TGTGCCAGCAGCTTCTCGACAGGGGGCGGCGAGTCACCCCTCCACTTT. The V and J genes are TRBV13 and TRBJ1-6, with 10 bases lining up with TRBD1. J lost 10 bases, V lost 3 bases, and 9 bases had no gene match. This CDR3 comprises 16 residues. From germline, CDR1 is PRHDT and CDR2 FYEKMQ (reference sequence).

In regard to this clonotype: Sequence at one end of the junction differs from germline and may be a read error. V usage is TRBV12-3 or TRBV12-4 and J usage is TRBJ1-2, with 7 nucleotides matching TRBD1. The CDR3 covers 13 residues. CDR3 sequence: CATSKGGQIGFTF. The CDR3 region has the DNA TGTGCCACCTCAAAGGGGGGACAGATAGGCTTCACCTTC.

This clonotype was recorded a few times. The chain joins TRBV11-1 to TRBJ2-7; D is ambiguous. Trimming shortened V by 5 bases and J by 5 bases, and 28 bases separated the two germline ends. Germline values: CDR1 SGHAT, CDR2 FQDESV (reference sequence). The CDR3 extends over 18 amino acids. CDR3 bases: TGTGCCAGCAGCCGTAGGACGAGGCGGATCAGAAAGTCCCACGAGCAGTACTTC. Protein: CASSRRTRRIRKSHEQYF.

A word on this clonotype: One base away lies a much larger clone, so this may be a sequencing read error. Because it lacks the conserved phenylalanine or tryptophan at the end, this CDR3 is likely a read error. V usage is TRBV29-1 and J usage is TRBJ2-7, with TRBD1 matching 11 bases. The V gene end was trimmed by 7 bases and the J gene end by 2 bases; junction bases not matched to a gene: 4. Germline lookup yields CDR1 SQVTM and CDR2 ANQGSEA. The length of the CDR3 is 13 residues. In nucleotides, the CDR3 is TGCAGCGCCGGGACAGGGGGACCCTACGAGCAGTACCTC. It encodes CSAGTGGPYEQYL.

The chain carries TRBV6-2 or TRBV6-3 and TRBJ1-6, with 8 bases lining up with TRBD1. This CDR3 contains 20 residues. Germline CDR1 MNHEY, CDR2 SVGEGT. The V segment lost 8 bases and the J segment 0 bases; nucleotides outside the gene matches: 18. This CDR3 is CASGIGHRGFTSSYNSPLHF. In nucleotides, the CDR3 is TGTGCCAGCGGCATAGGACACAGGGGGTTCACGAGCTCCTATAATTCACCCCTCCACTTT.

The rearrangement uses TRBV7-9 and TRBJ1-1; tentatively, D is TRBD1 (5 bases). V was trimmed by 5 bases and J by 3 bases, leaving 16 bases between them. The CDR3 covers 15 residues. Germline CDR1 and CDR2: SEHNR and FQNEAQ (reference sequence). This chain's CDR3 is CASSVGVLGDTEAFF. DNA of the CDR3: TGTGCCAGCAGCGTTGGGGTGTTGGGGGACACTGAAGCTTTCTTT.

This clonotype was recorded once. V is TRBV10-3 and J is TRBJ2-7; 7 bases are a match to TRBD2. The CDR3 contains 14 residues. V lost 6 bases, J lost 2 bases, and 7 bases stayed unmatched. Germline CDR1 reads ENHRY; CDR2 reads SYGVKD. CDR3 sequence: CAIRPTSNTYEQYF. The CDR3 bases are TGTGCCATCAGACCGACTAGCAATACCTACGAGCAGTACTTC.

J is TRBJ1-4 and V is TRBV10-2; TRBD1 is a possible D gene (6 bases). Trimming shortened V by 0 bases and J by 7 bases, and 15 bases separated the two germline ends. The germline V gene encodes CDR1 WSHSY and CDR2 SAAADI. This CDR3 contains 16 residues. Written as DNA, the CDR3 is TGCGCCAGCAGTGAGTCGAACAGGGCGGGAGGTGAAAAACTGTTTTTT. Residues: CASSESNRAGGEKLFF.

This clonotype has ten or more counts. The chain uses TRBV7-2 and TRBJ1-6; possible D gene TRBD1, 5 bases. This CDR3 contains 15 residues. V lost 5 bases and J 9 bases, leaving 17 bases between the germline ends. Germline CDR1 is SGHTA and CDR2 is FQGNSA. The CDR3 region is CASSLGTARGSPLHF. The DNA of the CDR3 is TGTGCCAGCAGCCTCGGGACCGCCCGGGGTTCACCCCTCCACTTT.

This clonotype was counted between two and nine times. The V call is TRBV29-1, the J call TRBJ1-5; 8 bases fit TRBD1. V lost 4 bases to trimming and J lost 7 bases; unmatched junction nucleotides: 6. This CDR3 is built from 13 residues. CDR1 and CDR2 from the germline V gene are SQVTM and ANQGSEA. The CDR3 DNA reads TGCAGCGTTGGAAACAGGGGGTTGCAGCCCCAGCATTTT. Translation: CSVGNRGLQPQHF.

This chain joins TRBV20-1 and TRBJ2-2, with D unclear. This CDR3 contains 11 residues. V lost 0 bases to trimming and J lost 7 bases, with 3 bases between them. CDR1 and CDR2 from the germline V gene are DFQATT and SNEGSKA (reference sequence). The CDR3, as DNA: TGCAGTGCTAGAGATCGCGGGGAGCTGTTTTTT. Residues: CSARDRGELFF.

This clonotype occurred many times. This chain links TRBV7-2 with TRBJ2-7; D gene ambiguous. CDR1 is SGHTA, CDR2 FQGNSA, per germline. Trimming removed 6 bases from V and 6 bases from J, with 15 bases in between. The CDR3 has 13 amino acids. The CDR3 DNA sequence: TGTGCCAGCAGTTCGATTGAGCTTATCGAGCAGTACTTC. Amino acid sequence: CASSSIELIEQYF. Full variable domain (outside the CDR3, taken from reference TRBV7-2 and TRBJ2-7): GAGVSQSPSNKVTEKGKDVELRCDPISGHTALYWYRQSLGQGLEFLIYFQGNSAPDKSGLPSDRFSAERTGGSVSTLTIQRTQQEDSAVYLCASSSIELIEQYFGPGTRLTVT.

This clonotype has only a few counts. J is TRBJ1-2 and V is TRBV19; D is unresolved. Trimming left V 5 bases short and J 3 bases short, with 10 bases between. This CDR3 is built from 13 residues. CDR1 is LNHDA, CDR2 SQIVND, per germline (reference sequence). Here the CDR3 DNA reads TGTGCCAGTAGTTGGTGGGCTGACTATGGCTACACCTTC. As protein: CASSWWADYGYTF. Based on the CDR3 plus reference TRBV19 and TRBJ1-2, the full variable domain is DGGITQSPKYLFRKEGQNVTLSCEQNLNHDAMYWYRQDPGQGLRLIYYSQIVNDFQKGDIAEGYSVSREKKESFPLTVTSAQKNPTAFYLCASSWWADYGYTFGSGTRLTVV.

This clonotype was counted only a few times. J is TRBJ1-5 and V is TRBV10-2, with D maybe TRBD1 (6 bases). Germline CDR1 is WSHSY and CDR2 is SAAADI. CDR3 size: 12 residues. Trimming stripped 10 bases from V and 6 bases from J, with 13 bases between. CDR3 amino acids: CATQGEGQPQHF. The CDR3 DNA reads TGCGCCACACAGGGAGAGGGTCAGCCCCAGCATTTT.

This clonotype was seen a handful of times. This sequence joins TRBV15 and TRBJ2-6, with no clear D. Deletions cut 5 bases from V and 3 bases from J, with 14 bases between. The germline gives CDR1 LNHNV, CDR2 YYDKDF (reference sequence). CDR3 length: 16 amino acids. CDR3 coding DNA: TGTGCCACCAGCTCGGTTCAGGTGCTTGGGGCCAACGTCCTGACTTTC. This codes for CATSSVQVLGANVLTF.